These T cell receptor beta chains were read from a single sample in a study of human T cells and chemical hapten exposure. TCRdb analysed the RACE reads with MiXCR anew, one entry per CDR3 protein. The sample carries some 350,000 distinct CDR3 sequences, under 6.5% recorded once. The input for sequencing was whole blood, taken in connection with sensitization to the hapten diphenylcyclopropenone (DPC). The receptor set was obtained from a woman between 18 and 30 years old with alopecia areata. Some clones in this sample may be carry-over from other donors' samples. CDR3s include the opening cysteine and the closing phenylalanine or tryptophan. The D gene is left open where the match is weak. The size field is filled for only some rows; it gives once, few, many or a size class.

TRBD2,.,TRBJ2-3,TRBV2,CARKKGLADTQYF,TGTGCCAGAAAAAAAGGACTAGCAGATACGCAGTATTTT
.,many,TRBJ1-4,TRBV7-2,CASSPGGTGSNEKLFF,TGTGCCAGCAGTCCCGGCGGAACAGGGTCTAATGAAAAACTGTTTTTT
.,few,TRBJ2-3,TRBV5-4,CASSLHGEDSTDTQYF,TGTGCCAGCAGCTTGCACGGTGAGGATAGCACAGATACGCAGTATTTT
.,few,TRBJ1-4,TRBV10-2,CASSEFRTVLRNEKLFF,TGCGCCAGCAGTGAGTTCAGGACAGTCCTACGCAATGAAAAACTGTTTTTT
TRBD2,many,TRBJ2-3,TRBV12-3/TRBV12-4,CASSDLAGTDTQYF,TGTGCCAGCAGTGACCTAGCGGGGACAGATACGCAGTATTTT
.,many,TRBJ1-6,TRBV5-4,CASSFGRSGSSYNSPLHF,TGTGCCAGCAGCTTTGGACGGTCCGGGAGCTCCTATAATTCACCCCTCCACTTT
.,.,TRBJ2-6,TRBV7-8,CASSYLSSGANVLTF,TGTGCCAGCAGTTATCTATCCTCTGGGGCCAACGTCCTGACTTTC
TRBD2,many,TRBJ2-7,TRBV7-8,CASSLHRLAGGITYEQYF,TGTGCCAGCAGCTTACATCGACTAGCGGGGGGGATAACCTACGAGCAGTACTTC
.,many,TRBJ1-1,TRBV3-1,CASSQQESTEAFF,TGTGCCAGCAGCCAGCAGGAGTCCACTGAAGCTTTCTTT
.,few,TRBJ2-5,TRBV4-2,CASSQAPGREETQYF,TGTGCCAGCAGCCAAGCACCGGGACGGGAAGAGACCCAGTACTTC
TRBD2,many,TRBJ2-3,TRBV6-2/TRBV6-3,CASSRNSGVGSDTQYF,TGTGCCAGCAGCCGGAATAGCGGGGTTGGGTCAGATACGCAGTATTTT
.,.,TRBJ2-2,TRBV12-3/TRBV12-4,CAIMNTGELFF,TGTGCCATTATGAACACCGGGGAGCTGTTTTTT
TRBD1,few,TRBJ2-2,TRBV6-5,CASSSRQGPTGELFF,TGTGCCAGCAGTTCTCGACAGGGGCCAACCGGGGAGCTGTTTTTT
.,many,TRBJ2-3,TRBV7-8,CASSLAFSRDTDTQYF,TGTGCCAGCAGCTTAGCCTTTTCGAGGGACACAGATACGCAGTATTTT
.,few,TRBJ1-5,TRBV12-3/TRBV12-4,CASSLRTADQPQHF,TGTGCCAGCAGTTTACGGACAGCTGATCAGCCCCAGCATTTT
.,few,TRBJ2-6,TRBV3-1,CASSQVGGPGANVLTF,TGTGCCAGCAGCCAAGTGGGGGGACCTGGGGCCAACGTCCTGACTTTC
TRBD2,few,TRBJ2-5,TRBV7-9,CASSSSSSGGEETQYF,TGTGCCAGCAGCTCAAGCTCTAGCGGGGGGGAGGAGACCCAGTACTTC
.,many,TRBJ1-5,TRBV12-3/TRBV12-4,CASSRSGPQHF,TGTGCCAGCAGTCGTTCTGGGCCCCAGCATTTT
.,few,TRBJ2-6,TRBV5-1,CASSLQPGKSGANVLTF,TGCGCCAGCAGCTTACAACCCGGTAAATCTGGGGCCAACGTCCTGACTTTC
TRBD1,many,TRBJ1-1,TRBV9,CASSVSGQGYTEAFF,TGTGCCAGCAGCGTAAGTGGACAGGGTTACACTGAAGCTTTCTTT
.,few,TRBJ2-7,TRBV7-9,CASSPRQGKAYEQYF,TGTGCCAGCAGCCCACGGCAGGGGAAAGCCTACGAGCAGTACTTC
.,few,TRBJ1-1,TRBV27,CASSLLGSLNTEAFF,TGTGCCAGCAGTTTATTGGGCAGCCTGAACACTGAAGCTTTCTTT
.,many,TRBJ1-5,TRBV19,CASSNRYGNQPQHF,TGTGCCAGTAGTAACCGTTATGGCAATCAGCCCCAGCATTTT
.,many,TRBJ1-6,TRBV27,CASSHRSRRESPLHF,TGTGCCAGCAGTCATCGGTCTCGAAGGGAGTCACCCCTCCACTTT
.,many,TRBJ1-2,TRBV12-3/TRBV12-4,CASSSGGDYGYTF,TGTGCCAGCAGTTCTGGGGGGGACTATGGCTACACCTTC
TRBD1,.,TRBJ2-6,TRBV27,CASRPGTGVRVVTGANVLTF,TGTGCCAGCAGACCCGGGACAGGGGTCCGAGTTGTTACCGGGGCCAACGTCCTGACTTTC
.,few,TRBJ2-3,TRBV7-2,CASSLRRGSPADTQYF,TGTGCCAGCAGCTTAAGGCGGGGATCCCCAGCGGATACGCAGTATTTT
.,many,TRBJ2-3,TRBV11-2,CASSDGTLEGDTQYF,TGTGCCAGCAGCGACGGGACCCTAGAAGGAGATACGCAGTATTTT
TRBD1,.,TRBJ1-2,TRBV4-2,CASSQHRGPNYGYTF,TGTGCCAGCAGCCAACACAGGGGCCCTAACTATGGCTACACCTTC
TRBD1,.,TRBJ2-3,TRBV29-1,CSVSGTGSDTQYF,TGCAGCGTCTCCGGGACAGGGTCAGATACGCAGTATTTT
.,few,TRBJ2-3,TRBV29-1,CSEVGTDGTDTQYF,TGCAGCGAGGTCGGGACGGATGGCACAGATACGCAGTATTTT
.,few,TRBJ1-2,TRBV12-3/TRBV12-4,CASSFGYGYTF,TGTGCCAGCAGTTTCGGCTATGGCTACACCTTC
.,.,TRBJ1-5,TRBV27,CASRLGQISNQPQHF,TGTGCCAGCAGGCTAGGTCAGATTAGCAATCAGCCCCAGCATTTT
.,.,TRBJ1-2,TRBV18,CASSPNRQANYGYTF,TGTGCCAGCTCACCAAATCGACAAGCTAACTATGGCTACACCTTC
TRBD1,few,TRBJ1-1,TRBV28,CASSTTGDEAFF,TGTGCCAGCAGTACAACAGGGGATGAAGCTTTCTTT
.,few,TRBJ1-5,TRBV20-1,CSARGGLGNQPQHF,TGCAGTGCCAGAGGGGGGTTGGGCAATCAGCCCCAGCATTTT
.,many,TRBJ1-1,TRBV6-4,CASSDAAGRANTEAFF,TGTGCCAGCAGTGACGCGGCAGGGAGGGCGAACACTGAAGCTTTCTTT
.,many,TRBJ1-2,TRBV20-1,CSARGASPYTF,TGCAGTGCTAGAGGTGCCTCACCCTACACCTTC
.,many,TRBJ2-6,TRBV28,CASSYGGGGANVLTF,TGTGCCAGCAGTTACGGGGGTGGTGGGGCCAACGTCCTGACTTTC
.,few,TRBJ2-7,TRBV20-1,CSAARYEQYF,TGCAGTGCTGCCCGGTACGAGCAGTACTTC
.,many,TRBJ1-5,TRBV6-2/TRBV6-3,CASSPSQNRRGNQPQHF,TGTGCCAGCAGCCCCTCCCAGAACAGACGAGGCAATCAGCCCCAGCATTTT
TRBD2,few,TRBJ2-3,TRBV4-2,CASSQDWSGGAGTQYF,TGTGCCAGCAGCCAAGACTGGAGCGGGGGGGCCGGGACGCAGTATTTT
TRBD1,.,TRBJ1-4,TRBV2,CASSESEQGAREKLFF,TGTGCCAGCAGTGAATCTGAACAGGGGGCTAGGGAAAAACTGTTTTTT
.,many,TRBJ1-2,TRBV12-3/TRBV12-4,CASSISGYNYGYTF,TGTGCCAGCAGTATATCGGGATACAACTATGGCTACACCTTC
.,few,TRBJ2-3,TRBV4-1,CASSQDWGREADTQYF,TGCGCCAGCAGCCAAGATTGGGGTAGGGAGGCAGATACGCAGTATTTT
.,.,TRBJ2-5,TRBV6-1,CASTTSSQETQYF,TGTGCCAGCACCACATCGAGCCAAGAGACCCAGTACTTC
TRBD1,many,TRBJ1-6,TRBV27,CASSLFSWDSYNSPLHF,TGTGCCAGCAGTTTATTCTCTTGGGACAGCTATAATTCACCCCTCCACTTT
.,.,TRBJ2-3,TRBV3-1,CASSQDLEGSSTDTQYF,TGTGCCAGCAGCCAAGATCTTGAAGGGTCTAGCACAGATACGCAGTATTTT
.,many,TRBJ1-5,TRBV5-1,CASRPGGFNQPQHF,TGCGCCAGCCGTCCCGGGGGGTTCAATCAGCCCCAGCATTTT
.,.,TRBJ2-1,TRBV4-2,CASSQGQFNEQFF,TGTGCCAGCAGCCAAGGACAATTCAATGAGCAGTTCTTC
TRBD1,many,TRBJ1-5,TRBV9,CASSVSTGFNQPQHF,TGTGCCAGCAGCGTATCGACAGGGTTCAATCAGCCCCAGCATTTT
TRBD1,few,TRBJ2-5,TRBV2,CASQDRAGRETQYF,TGTGCCAGCCAAGACAGGGCAGGTAGAGAGACCCAGTACTTC